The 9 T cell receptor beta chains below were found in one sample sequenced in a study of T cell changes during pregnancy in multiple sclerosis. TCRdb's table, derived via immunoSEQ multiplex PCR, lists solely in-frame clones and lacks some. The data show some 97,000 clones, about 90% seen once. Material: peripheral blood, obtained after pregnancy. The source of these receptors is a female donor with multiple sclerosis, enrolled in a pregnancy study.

The CDR3, as DNA: TGTGCCAGCAGCCCAGGGGTCCTTCAGCCCCAGCATTTT. Translated, it gives CASSPGVLQPQHF. J is TRBJ1-5 and V is TRBV7-9; perhaps TRBD1 as D (6 bases). Germline loops: CDR1 SEHNR, CDR2 FQNEAQ (reference sequence). V lost 5 bases and J lost 6, with 11 bases in between. There are 13 residues in the CDR3. The full variable domain, rest sourced from reference TRBV7-9 and TRBJ1-5, is DTGVSQNPRHKITKRGQNVTFRCDPISEHNRLYWYRQTLGQGPEFLTYFQNEAQLEKSRLLSDRFSAERPKGSFSTLEIQRTEQGDSAMYLCASSPGVLQPQHFGDGTRLSIL.

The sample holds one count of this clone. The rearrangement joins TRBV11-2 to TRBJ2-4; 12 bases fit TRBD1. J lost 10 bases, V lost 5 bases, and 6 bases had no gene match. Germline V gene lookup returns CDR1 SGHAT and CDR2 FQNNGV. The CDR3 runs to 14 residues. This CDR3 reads CASSPGQGAPIQYF. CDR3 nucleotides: TGTGCCAGCAGCCCGGGACAGGGGGCCCCTATTCAGTACTTC.

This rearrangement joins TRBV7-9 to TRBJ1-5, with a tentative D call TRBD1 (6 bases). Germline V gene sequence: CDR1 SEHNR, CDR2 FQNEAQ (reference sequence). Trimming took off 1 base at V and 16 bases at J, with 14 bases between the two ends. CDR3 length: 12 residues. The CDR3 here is CASSLVGGPEHF. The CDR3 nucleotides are TGTGCCAGCAGCTTAGTTGGGGGCCCCGAACATTTT. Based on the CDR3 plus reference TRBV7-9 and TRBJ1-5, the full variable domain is DTGVSQNPRHKITKRGQNVTFRCDPISEHNRLYWYRQTLGQGPEFLTYFQNEAQLEKSRLLSDRFSAERPKGSFSTLEIQRTEQGDSAMYLCASSLVGGPEHFGDGTRLSIL.

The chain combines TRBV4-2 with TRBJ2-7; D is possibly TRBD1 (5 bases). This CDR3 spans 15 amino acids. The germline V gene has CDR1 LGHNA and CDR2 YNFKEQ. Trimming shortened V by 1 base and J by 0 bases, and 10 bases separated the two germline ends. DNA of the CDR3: TGTGCCAGCAGCCAAGGGGCCAGGGACTCCTACGAGCAGTACTTC. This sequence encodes CASSQGARDSYEQYF.

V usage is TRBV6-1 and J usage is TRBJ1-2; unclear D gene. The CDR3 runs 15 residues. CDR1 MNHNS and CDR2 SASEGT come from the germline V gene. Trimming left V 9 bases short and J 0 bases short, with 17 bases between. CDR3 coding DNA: TGTGCCAGTAGCAGACTCTTCGTTGCTAACTATGGCTACACCTTC. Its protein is CASSRLFVANYGYTF.

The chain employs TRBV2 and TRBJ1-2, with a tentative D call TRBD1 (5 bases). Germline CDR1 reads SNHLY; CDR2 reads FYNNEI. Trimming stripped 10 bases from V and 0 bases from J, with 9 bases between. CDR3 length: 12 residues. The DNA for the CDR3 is TGTGCCACCGGGACTTCTAACTATGGCTACACCTTC. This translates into CATGTSNYGYTF. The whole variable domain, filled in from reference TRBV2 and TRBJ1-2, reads EPEVTQTPSHQVTQMGQEVILRCVPISNHLYFYWYRQILGQKVEFLVSFYNNEISEKSEIFDDQFSVERPDGSNFTLKIRSTKLEDSAMYFCATGTSNYGYTFGSGTRLTVV.

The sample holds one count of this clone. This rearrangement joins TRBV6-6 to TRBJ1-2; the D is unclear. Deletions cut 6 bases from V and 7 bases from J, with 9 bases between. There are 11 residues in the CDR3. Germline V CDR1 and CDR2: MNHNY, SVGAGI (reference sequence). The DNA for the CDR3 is TGTGCCAGCAGAACAGATTTTGGCTACACCTTC. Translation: CASRTDFGYTF.

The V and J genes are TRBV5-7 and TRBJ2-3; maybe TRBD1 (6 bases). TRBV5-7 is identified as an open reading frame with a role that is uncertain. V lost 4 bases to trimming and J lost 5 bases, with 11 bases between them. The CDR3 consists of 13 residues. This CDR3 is CASSPLRGDTQYF. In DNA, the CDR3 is TGTGCCAGCAGCCCTCTCAGGGGAGATACGCAGTATTTT.

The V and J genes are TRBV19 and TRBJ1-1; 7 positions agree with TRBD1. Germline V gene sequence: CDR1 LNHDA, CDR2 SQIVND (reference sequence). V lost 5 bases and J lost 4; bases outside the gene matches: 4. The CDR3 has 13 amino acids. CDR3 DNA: TGTGCCAGTAGTTCCCGGGACAGCACTGAAGCTTTCTTT. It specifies CASSSRDSTEAFF.